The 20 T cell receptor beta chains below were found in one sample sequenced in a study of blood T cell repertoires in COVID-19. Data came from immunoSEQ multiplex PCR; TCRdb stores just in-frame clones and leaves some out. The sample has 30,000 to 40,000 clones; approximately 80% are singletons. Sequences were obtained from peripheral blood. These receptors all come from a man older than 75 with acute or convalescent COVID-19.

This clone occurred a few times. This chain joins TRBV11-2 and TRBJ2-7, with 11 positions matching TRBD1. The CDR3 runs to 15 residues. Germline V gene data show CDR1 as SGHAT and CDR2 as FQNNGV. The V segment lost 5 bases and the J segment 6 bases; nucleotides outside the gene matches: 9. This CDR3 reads CASSPTGQGAFEQYF. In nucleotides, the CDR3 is TGTGCCAGCAGCCCCACCGGACAGGGGGCTTTCGAGCAGTACTTC.

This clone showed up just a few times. The CDR3: CASSYSSEAFF. CDR3 in DNA: TGTGCCAGCAGTTATAGTTCTGAAGCTTTCTTT. The chain combines TRBV6-5 with TRBJ1-1; no definite D call. From germline, CDR1 is MNHEY and CDR2 SVGAGI. The CDR3 is made up of 11 amino acids. The germline V and J ends were trimmed by 3 bases and 6 bases, with 5 bases remaining between them.

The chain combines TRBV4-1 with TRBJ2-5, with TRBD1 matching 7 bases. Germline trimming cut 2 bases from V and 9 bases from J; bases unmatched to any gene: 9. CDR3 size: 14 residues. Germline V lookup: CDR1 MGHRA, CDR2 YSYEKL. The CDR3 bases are TGCGCCAGCAGCCAACTACCCACTCAGGGGGCCCAGTACTTC. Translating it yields CASSQLPTQGAQYF.

The CDR3 sequence is CASSREARGYEQYF. The DNA of the CDR3 is TGCGCCAGCAGCCGTGAGGCCCGGGGTTACGAGCAGTACTTC. J is TRBJ2-7 and V is TRBV5-1; D might be TRBD2 (5 bases). V was trimmed by 4 bases and J by 4 bases, leaving 15 bases between them. This CDR3 contains 14 residues. Germline V lookup: CDR1 SGHRS, CDR2 YFSETQ.

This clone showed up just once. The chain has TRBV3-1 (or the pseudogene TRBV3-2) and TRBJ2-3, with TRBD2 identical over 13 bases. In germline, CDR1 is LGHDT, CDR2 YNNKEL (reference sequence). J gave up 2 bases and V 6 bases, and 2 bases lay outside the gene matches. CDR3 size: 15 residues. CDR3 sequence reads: CASRGLAGSTDTQYF. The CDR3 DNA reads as TGTGCCAGCAGGGGACTAGCGGGGTCCACAGATACGCAGTATTTT.

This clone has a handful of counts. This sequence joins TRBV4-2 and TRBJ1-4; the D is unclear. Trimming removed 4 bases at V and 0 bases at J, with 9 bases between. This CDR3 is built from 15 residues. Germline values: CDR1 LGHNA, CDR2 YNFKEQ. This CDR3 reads CASSPEEATNEKLFF. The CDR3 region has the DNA TGTGCCAGCAGCCCCGAAGAGGCAACTAATGAAAAACTGTTTTTT.

Here the CDR3 reads CASRQREVPSEAQYF. The CDR3 coding sequence is TGTGCCAGCAGACAGCGGGAGGTCCCATCGGAGGCCCAGTACTTC. The V and J genes are TRBV2 and TRBJ2-5, with 9 nucleotides matching TRBD2. This CDR3 contains 15 residues. V shed 6 bases, J shed 9 bases, and the junction held 14 bases outside the gene matches. From germline, CDR1 is SNHLY and CDR2 FYNNEI.

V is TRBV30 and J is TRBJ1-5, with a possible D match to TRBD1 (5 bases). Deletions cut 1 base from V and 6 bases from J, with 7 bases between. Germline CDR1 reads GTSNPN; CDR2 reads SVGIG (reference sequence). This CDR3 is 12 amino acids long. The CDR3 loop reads CAWSGGAQPQHF. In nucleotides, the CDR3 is TGTGCCTGGAGTGGTGGGGCTCAGCCCCAGCATTTT.

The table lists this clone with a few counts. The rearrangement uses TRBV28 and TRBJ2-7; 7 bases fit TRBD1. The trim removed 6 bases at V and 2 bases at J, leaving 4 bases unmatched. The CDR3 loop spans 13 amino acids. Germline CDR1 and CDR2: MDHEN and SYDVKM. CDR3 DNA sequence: TGTGCCAGCAGAGGGGACAGACCCTACGAGCAGTACTTC. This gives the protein CASRGDRPYEQYF.

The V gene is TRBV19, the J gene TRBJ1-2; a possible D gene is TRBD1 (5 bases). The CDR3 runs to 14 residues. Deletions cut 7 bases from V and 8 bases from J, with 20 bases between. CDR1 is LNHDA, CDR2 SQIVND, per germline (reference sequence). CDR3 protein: CASTFSGTSSGYTF. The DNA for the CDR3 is TGTGCCAGTACCTTCTCCGGGACTTCCAGCGGCTACACCTTC.

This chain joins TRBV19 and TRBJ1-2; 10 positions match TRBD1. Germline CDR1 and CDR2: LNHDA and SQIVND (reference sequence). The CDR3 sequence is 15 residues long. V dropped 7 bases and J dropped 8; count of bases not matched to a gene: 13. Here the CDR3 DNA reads TGTGCCAGTATTCAAACCGGGACAGGGGTCGGGGGCTACACCTTC. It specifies CASIQTGTGVGGYTF.

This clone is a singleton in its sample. The CDR3 DNA is TGTGCCAGCAGCTTGGGAATGGGGGCTAATGGATCACCCCTCCACTTT. As protein: CASSLGMGANGSPLHF. The V and J genes are TRBV5-6 and TRBJ1-6, with D possibly matching TRBD1 (6 bases). Trimming removed 0 bases at V and 10 bases at J, with 17 bases between. Per germline, CDR1 SGHDT and CDR2 YYEEEE. This CDR3 is built from 16 residues.

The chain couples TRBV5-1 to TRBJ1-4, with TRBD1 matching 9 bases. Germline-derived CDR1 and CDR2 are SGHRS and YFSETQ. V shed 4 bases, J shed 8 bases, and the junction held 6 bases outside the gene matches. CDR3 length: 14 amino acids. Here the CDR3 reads CASSRGQGGEKLFF. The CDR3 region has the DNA TGCGCCAGCAGCAGGGGACAGGGAGGCGAAAAACTGTTTTTT.

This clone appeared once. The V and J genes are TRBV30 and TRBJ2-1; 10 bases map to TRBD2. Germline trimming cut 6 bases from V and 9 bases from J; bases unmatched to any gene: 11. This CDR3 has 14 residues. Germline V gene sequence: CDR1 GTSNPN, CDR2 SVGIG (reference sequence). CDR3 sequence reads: CACPRTSGGGEQFF. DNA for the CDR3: TGTGCCTGTCCAAGGACTAGCGGTGGGGGTGAGCAGTTCTTC.

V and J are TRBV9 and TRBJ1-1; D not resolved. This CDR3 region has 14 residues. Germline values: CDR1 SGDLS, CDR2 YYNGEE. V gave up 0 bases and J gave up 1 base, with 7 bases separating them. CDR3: CASSVGTRNTEAFF. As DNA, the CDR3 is TGTGCCAGCAGCGTAGGTACGAGGAACACTGAAGCTTTCTTT.

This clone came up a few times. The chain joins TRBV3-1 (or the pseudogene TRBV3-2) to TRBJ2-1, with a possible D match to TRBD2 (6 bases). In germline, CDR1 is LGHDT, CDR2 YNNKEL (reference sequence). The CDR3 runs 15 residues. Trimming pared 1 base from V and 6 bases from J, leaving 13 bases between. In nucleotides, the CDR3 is TGTGCCAGCAGCCAAGGACGGGAGTGGGGCAATGAGCAGTTCTTC. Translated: CASSQGREWGNEQFF.

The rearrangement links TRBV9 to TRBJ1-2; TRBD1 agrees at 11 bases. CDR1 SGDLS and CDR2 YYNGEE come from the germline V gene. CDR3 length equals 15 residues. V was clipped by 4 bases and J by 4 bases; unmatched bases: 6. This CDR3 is CASSLGQGVRYGYTF. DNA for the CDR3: TGTGCCAGCAGCCTGGGACAGGGGGTCCGCTATGGCTACACCTTC. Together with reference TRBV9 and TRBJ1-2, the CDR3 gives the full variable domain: DSGVTQTPKHLITATGQRVTLRCSPRSGDLSVYWYQQSLDQGLQFLIQYYNGEERAKGNILERFSAQQFPDLHSELNLSSLELGDSALYFCASSLGQGVRYGYTFGSGTRLTVV.

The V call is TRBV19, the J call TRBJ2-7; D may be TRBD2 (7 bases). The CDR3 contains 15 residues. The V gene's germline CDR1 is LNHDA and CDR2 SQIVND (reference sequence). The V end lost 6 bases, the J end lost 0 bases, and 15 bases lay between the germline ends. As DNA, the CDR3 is TGTGCCAGTAGGGGGGGGCAGGGGAGCTCCTACGAGCAGTACTTC. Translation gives CASRGGQGSSYEQYF. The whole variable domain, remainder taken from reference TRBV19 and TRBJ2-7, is DGGITQSPKYLFRKEGQNVTLSCEQNLNHDAMYWYRQDPGQGLRLIYYSQIVNDFQKGDIAEGYSVSREKKESFPLTVTSAQKNPTAFYLCASRGGQGSSYEQYFGPGTRLTVT.

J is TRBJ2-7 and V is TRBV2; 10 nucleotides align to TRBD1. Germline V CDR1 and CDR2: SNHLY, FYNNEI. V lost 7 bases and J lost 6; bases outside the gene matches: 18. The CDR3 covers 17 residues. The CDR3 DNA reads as TGTGCCAGCACCCCTTCGACAGGGGGCCACCGAGGAGGCGAGCAGTACTTC. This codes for CASTPSTGGHRGGEQYF. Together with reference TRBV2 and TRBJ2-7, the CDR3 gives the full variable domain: EPEVTQTPSHQVTQMGQEVILRCVPISNHLYFYWYRQILGQKVEFLVSFYNNEISEKSEIFDDQFSVERPDGSNFTLKIRSTKLEDSAMYFCASTPSTGGHRGGEQYFGPGTRLTVT.

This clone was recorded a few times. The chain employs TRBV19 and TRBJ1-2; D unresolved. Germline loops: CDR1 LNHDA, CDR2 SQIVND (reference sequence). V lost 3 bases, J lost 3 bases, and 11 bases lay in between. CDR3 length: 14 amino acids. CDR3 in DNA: TGTGCCAGTAGTATCGCCCGGGGAGACTATGGCTACACCTTC. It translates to CASSIARGDYGYTF.